In its sample, the clone carrying this T cell receptor beta chain was seen many times. The junction departs from germline at one end; a sequencing error may be responsible. CDR3 size: 12 residues. CDR1 and CDR2 from the germline V gene are MNHEY and SVGAGI. The data derive from a study of T-cell reconstitution after alpha-beta-depleted transplantation in children. Preparation of the TCRbeta library was carried out with unique molecular identifiers. TCRdb re-analysed the PCR reads in MiXCR, keeping a single row per CDR3 protein. The data contain about 200,000 distinct CDR3 sequences, 5.5% to 7% of them singletons.

Material: PBMCs, obtained before TCRalphabeta/CD19-depleted stem cell transplant. The clonotype originates from a boy aged 2 to 10 with acute lymphoblastic leukemia, due to receive a stem cell transplant. The chain couples TRBV6-5 to TRBJ2-7; TRBD2 matches at 10 bases. CDR3 protein: CASSRAGTSEIF. The DNA for the CDR3 is TGTGCCAGCAGCCGGGCCGGGACTAGCGAAATTTTC.